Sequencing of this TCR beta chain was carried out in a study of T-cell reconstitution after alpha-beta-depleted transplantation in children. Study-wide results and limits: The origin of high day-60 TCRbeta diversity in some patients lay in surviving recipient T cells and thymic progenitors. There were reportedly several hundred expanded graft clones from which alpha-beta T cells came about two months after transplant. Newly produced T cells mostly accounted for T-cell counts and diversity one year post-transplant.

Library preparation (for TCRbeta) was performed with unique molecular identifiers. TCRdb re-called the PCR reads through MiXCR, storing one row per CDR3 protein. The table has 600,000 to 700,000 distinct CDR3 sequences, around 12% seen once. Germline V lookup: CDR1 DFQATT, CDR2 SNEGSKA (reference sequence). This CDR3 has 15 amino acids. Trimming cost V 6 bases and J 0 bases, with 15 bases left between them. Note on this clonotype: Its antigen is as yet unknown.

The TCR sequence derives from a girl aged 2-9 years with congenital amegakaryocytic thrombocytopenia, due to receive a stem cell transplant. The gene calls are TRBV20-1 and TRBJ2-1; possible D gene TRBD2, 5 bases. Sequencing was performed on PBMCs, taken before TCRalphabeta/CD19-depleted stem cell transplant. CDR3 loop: CSAAGEWNSYNEQFF. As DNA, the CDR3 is TGCAGTGCCGCGGGCGAGTGGAACTCCTACAATGAGCAGTTCTTC.